The rows below give T cell receptor beta chains drawn from one sample of a study of shared clonotypes between healthy human individuals. Profiling relied on immunoSEQ multiplex PCR, and the TCRdb table lists in-frame clones only, not all of them. There are about 2.3 million clones in the sample; around 93% occur only once, and around 0.38% lies in the top ten. The sample was naive CD4+ T cells from PBMCs. Receptors were obtained from a man younger than 35 in good health. Some clones in this sample may be carry-over from other donors' samples. Each CDR3 is given with its conserved first and last residue. A D gene is named only where the DNA matches it firmly. Rows give clone size only sometimes, using once, few, many, or a class for an expanded clone.

clone_size j_call d_call v_call cdr3_aa cdr3_nt
once TRBJ1-4 NA TRBV6-1 CASSRGGGFDEKLFF TGTGCCAGCAGTCGGGGAGGGGGATTCGATGAAAAACTGTTTTTT
NA TRBJ2-3 NA TRBV27 CASSPFTGPRDTQYF TGTGCCAGCAGTCCGTTCACAGGGCCCCGCGATACGCAGTATTTT
NA TRBJ1-4 NA TRBV5-1 CASSSGGWGTNEKLFF TGCGCCAGCAGCTCCGGGGGGTGGGGTACTAATGAAAAACTGTTTTTT
NA TRBJ2-2 NA TRBV2 CASSEQGQNTGELFF TGTGCCAGCAGTGAACAGGGACAGAACACCGGGGAGCTGTTTTTT
NA TRBJ2-1 TRBD1 TRBV9 CASSAAWGRGKYNEQFF TGTGCCAGCAGCGCCGCCTGGGGCAGGGGGAAGTACAATGAGCAGTTCTTC
NA TRBJ1-2 NA TRBV18 CASSPSWGDGGYGYTF TGTGCCAGCTCACCATCGTGGGGGGACGGAGGCTATGGCTACACCTTC
NA TRBJ1-2 NA TRBV2 CASSEAGAYTF TGTGCCAGCAGTGAAGCTGGCGCCTACACCTTC
NA TRBJ2-3 NA TRBV7-6 CASSPRMFEDTQYF TGTGCCAGCAGCCCTCGGATGTTTGAAGATACGCAGTATTTT
NA TRBJ2-5 TRBD2 TRBV7-7 CASSLARREARQETQYF TGTGCCAGCAGCTTAGCTCGGCGGGAGGCCCGGCAAGAGACCCAGTACTTC
NA TRBJ2-1 NA TRBV6-5 CASSRQTNNNEQFF TGTGCCAGCAGCCGCCAGACAAATAACAATGAGCAGTTCTTC
few TRBJ1-2 NA TRBV30 CAWSTVFPGYTF TGTGCCTGGAGTACGGTGTTCCCCGGCTACACCTTC
NA TRBJ2-1 NA TRBV4-1 CASSRGTVTYNEQFF TGCGCCAGCAGCCGAGGGACGGTAACCTACAATGAGCAGTTCTTC
NA TRBJ2-1 TRBD2 TRBV18 CASSPLAGTYNEQFF TGTGCCAGCTCACCATTAGCGGGAACCTACAATGAGCAGTTCTTC
NA TRBJ2-3 NA TRBV6-1 CASSEGRWGTDTQYF TGTGCCAGCAGTGAAGGGCGGTGGGGCACAGATACGCAGTATTTT
NA TRBJ1-1 NA TRBV7-2 CASSSASGQPEAFF TGTGCCAGCAGCTCCGCGTCAGGGCAGCCTGAAGCTTTCTTT